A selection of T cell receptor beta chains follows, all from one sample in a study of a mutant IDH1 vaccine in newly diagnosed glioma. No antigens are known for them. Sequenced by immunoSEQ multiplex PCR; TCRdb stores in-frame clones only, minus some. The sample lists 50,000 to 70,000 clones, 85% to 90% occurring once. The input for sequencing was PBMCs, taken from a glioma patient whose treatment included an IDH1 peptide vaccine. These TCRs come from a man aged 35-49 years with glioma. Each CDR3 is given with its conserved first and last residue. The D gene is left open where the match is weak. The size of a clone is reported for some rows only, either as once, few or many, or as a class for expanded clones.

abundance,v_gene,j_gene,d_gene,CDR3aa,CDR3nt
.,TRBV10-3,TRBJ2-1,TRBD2,CAISDPLLAESYNEQFF,TGTGCCATCAGTGACCCTTTACTAGCGGAAAGTTACAATGAGCAGTTCTTC
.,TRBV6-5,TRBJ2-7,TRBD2,CASKGLAGSYEQYF,TGTGCCAGCAAGGGACTAGCGGGATCATACGAGCAGTACTTC
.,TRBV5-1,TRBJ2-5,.,CASSFSETQYF,TGCGCCAGCAGCTTTTCAGAGACCCAGTACTTC
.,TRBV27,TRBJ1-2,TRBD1,CASSLSTGGAPIYGYTF,TGTGCCAGCAGTTTAAGTACAGGGGGCGCCCCTATCTATGGCTACACCTTC
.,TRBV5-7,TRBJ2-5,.,CASRGQDQETQYF,TGTGCCAGCAGAGGGCAGGATCAAGAGACCCAGTACTTC
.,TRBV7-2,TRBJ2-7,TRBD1,CASSLTGTGAHEQYF,TGTGCCAGCAGTTTAACCGGGACAGGGGCCCACGAGCAGTACTTC
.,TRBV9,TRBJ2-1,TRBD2,CASRRDSGRTNEQFF,TGTGCCAGCAGGAGGGATAGCGGGAGAACGAATGAGCAGTTCTTC
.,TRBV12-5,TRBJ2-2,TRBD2,CASGRYLGSGMNTGELFF,TGTGCTAGTGGTCGATACTTGGGAAGCGGGATGAACACCGGGGAGCTGTTTTTT
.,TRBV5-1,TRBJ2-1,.,CASSLSLNEQFF,TGCGCCAGCAGCTTATCCCTCAATGAGCAGTTCTTC
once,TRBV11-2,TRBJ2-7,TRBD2,CASSDGGAGVSYEQYF,TGTGCCAGCAGCGACGGGGGGGCGGGAGTCTCCTACGAGCAGTACTTC
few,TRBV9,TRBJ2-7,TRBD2,CASSVGASGGYEQYF,TGTGCCAGCAGCGTAGGGGCTAGCGGGGGCTACGAGCAGTACTTC
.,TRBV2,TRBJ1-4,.,CASNQGGVNEKLFF,TGTGCCAGCAACCAGGGTGGGGTAAATGAAAAACTGTTTTTT
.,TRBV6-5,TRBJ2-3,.,CASTPDRTNTQYF,TGTGCCAGCACGCCAGACCGTACAAATACGCAGTATTTT
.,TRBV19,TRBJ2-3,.,CASSSGQADTQYF,TGTGCCAGTAGTTCAGGGCAAGCAGATACGCAGTATTTT
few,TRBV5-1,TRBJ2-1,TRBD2,CASSLSGRNNEQFF,TGCGCCAGCAGCTTGAGCGGGAGGAACAATGAGCAGTTCTTC
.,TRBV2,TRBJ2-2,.,CASSAKGTGTGELFF,TGTGCCAGCAGTGCAAAAGGGACTGGAACCGGGGAGCTGTTTTTT
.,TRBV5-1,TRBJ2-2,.,CASSLFRTKGGANTGELFF,TGCGCCAGCAGCTTATTCAGGACAAAGGGTGGGGCGAACACCGGGGAGCTGTTTTTT
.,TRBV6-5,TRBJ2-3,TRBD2,CASRKSGRAWDTQYF,TGTGCCAGCAGGAAGAGCGGGAGGGCCTGGGATACGCAGTATTTT
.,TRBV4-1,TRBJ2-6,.,CASRQGGQGNSGANVLTF,TGCGCCAGCAGACAAGGAGGGCAGGGGAACTCTGGGGCCAACGTCCTGACTTTC
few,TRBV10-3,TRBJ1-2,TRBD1,CATRDRLHYGYTF,TGTGCCACCCGGGACAGACTACACTATGGCTACACCTTC
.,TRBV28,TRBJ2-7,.,CASGLLTYEQYF,TGTGCCAGCGGCCTTTTAACCTACGAGCAGTACTTC
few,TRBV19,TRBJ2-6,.,CASNLRSTRLSGANVLTF,TGTGCCTCCAACCTCCGATCAACTAGACTCTCTGGGGCCAACGTCCTGACTTTC
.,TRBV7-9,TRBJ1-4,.,CASSFRTNEKLFF,TGTGCCAGCAGCTTTCGCACTAATGAAAAACTGTTTTTT
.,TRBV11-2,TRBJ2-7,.,CASSSEPPQWPRYEQYF,TGTGCCAGCAGCTCCGAACCCCCCCAGTGGCCTAGGTACGAGCAGTACTTC
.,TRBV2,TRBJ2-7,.,CASTRSYEQYF,TGTGCCAGCACTAGGTCGTACGAGCAGTACTTC
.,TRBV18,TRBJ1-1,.,CASSPPTYLREGLRGGTEAFF,TGTGCCAGCTCACCACCAACTTACCTCAGGGAGGGACTCAGGGGCGGTACTGAAGCTTTCTTT
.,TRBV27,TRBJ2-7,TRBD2,CASRSIGTSGELYEQYF,TGTGCCAGCAGATCGATTGGGACTAGCGGGGAGCTCTACGAGCAGTACTTC
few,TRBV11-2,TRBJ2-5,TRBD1,CATSAQGAQETQYF,TGTGCCACCTCAGCACAGGGGGCACAAGAGACCCAGTACTTC
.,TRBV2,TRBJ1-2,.,CASSVRGNYGYTF,TGTGCCAGCAGTGTCAGGGGCAACTATGGCTACACCTTC
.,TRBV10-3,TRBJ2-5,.,CAISEGSHSGGQETQYF,TGTGCCATCAGTGAAGGAAGCCACTCCGGTGGGCAAGAGACCCAGTACTTC
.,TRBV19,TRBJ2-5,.,CASSLRFEETQYF,TGTGCCAGTAGTCTTCGGTTCGAAGAGACCCAGTACTTC
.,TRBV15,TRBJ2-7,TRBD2,CATSGSGRAYEQYF,TGTGCCACCAGCGGTAGCGGGAGGGCCTACGAGCAGTACTTC
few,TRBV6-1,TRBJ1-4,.,CASRGGLNEKLFF,TGTGCCAGCAGAGGGGGGCTTAATGAAAAACTGTTTTTT
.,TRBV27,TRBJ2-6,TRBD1,CASSSGRTGGPSGANVLTF,TGTGCCAGCAGTTCGGGAAGAACAGGGGGCCCCTCTGGGGCCAACGTCCTGACTTTC
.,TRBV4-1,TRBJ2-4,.,CASSQGWEDIQYF,TGCGCCAGCAGCCAGGGGTGGGAAGACATTCAGTACTTC
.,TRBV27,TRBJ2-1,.,CASSPTASNNEQFF,TGTGCCAGCAGTCCCACGGCTAGCAACAATGAGCAGTTCTTC
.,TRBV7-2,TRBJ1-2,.,CASSLRGANYGYTF,TGTGCCAGCAGCTTAAGAGGGGCTAACTATGGCTACACCTTC
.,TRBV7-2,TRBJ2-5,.,CASSRTGQETQYF,TGTGCCAGCAGCAGGACTGGGCAAGAGACCCAGTACTTC
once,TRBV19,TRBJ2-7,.,CASSINRRYEQYF,TGTGCCAGTAGTATTAACAGGAGGTACGAGCAGTACTTC
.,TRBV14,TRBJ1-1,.,CASSLHGGAEAFF,TGTGCCAGCAGCCTCCATGGGGGGGCTGAAGCTTTCTTT